These 21 T cell receptor beta chains came from one sample sequenced in a study of cytomegalovirus exposure and HLA in healthy donors. Researchers ran the PCR with 60 Vbeta and 13 Jbeta primers. This table comes from immunoSEQ multiplex PCR, and its TCRdb copy is limited to in-frame clones, with some not included. The sample yields approximately 140,000 clones, 79% seen once. The source material was PBMCs. The receptors were sampled from a man aged 18 to 35 in good health and CMV-seronegative.

The chain recombines TRBV6-1 with TRBJ1-1; 9 bases fit TRBD1. The CDR3 loop spans 12 amino acids. J was trimmed by 12 bases and V by 10 bases; bases with no gene match: 12. Per the germline V gene, CDR1 is MNHNS and CDR2 is SASEGT. CDR3 DNA: TGTGCCACCCATCGACAGGGGGAGCGGACTTTCTTT. Translating gives CATHRQGERTFF.

The rearrangement uses TRBV12-2 and TRBJ1-6; the D call of TRBD1 is as the table states it, not checked on the DNA. TRBV12-2 is described as a pseudogene. This CDR3 region has 13 residues. The CDR3 sequence is CASRPVRAGVLHF. CDR3 sequence (DNA): TGTGCAAGTCGCCCCGTGAGGGCAGGGGTCCTCCACTTT.

This CDR3 is CASSREKGTPSYEQYF. The CDR3 DNA is TGTGCCAGCAGCCGGGAGAAGGGCACTCCCTCCTACGAGCAGTACTTC. J is TRBJ2-7 and V is TRBV6-6, with D tentatively TRBD2 (6 bases). Trimming took off 6 bases at V and 0 bases at J, with 18 bases between the two ends. The CDR3 spans 16 residues. The germline V gene has CDR1 MNHNY and CDR2 SVGAGI (reference sequence).

Note on this clone: The junction departs from the called germline gene at one end, perhaps through a read error. V gene TRBV15 combines with J gene TRBJ1-2; 9 bases are shared with TRBD1. This CDR3 is 15 amino acids long. Germline loops: CDR1 LNHNV, CDR2 YYDKDF (reference sequence). The DNA of the CDR3 is TGTGCCACCAGCAGAGAAGGGGACAGGGAACATGGCTCCACCTTC. This codes for CATSREGDREHGSTF.

Details on this clone: One end of the junction is discordant with germline, which a read error may explain. This chain joins TRBV7-7 and TRBJ2-7; TRBD1 is a possible D gene (5 bases). Looked up from germline, CDR1 is SSHAT and CDR2 is FNYEAQ (reference sequence). The CDR3 covers 13 residues. The CDR3, as DNA: TGTGCTAGCAGGGTTTCAGGTTGCTACGAGCAGTACTTC. Protein product: CASRVSGCYEQYF.

This clone was seen a single time. The chain has TRBV6-1 and TRBJ1-5; no clear D gene. With 2 bases removed from V and 0 bases from J, the gap between germline ends came to 14 bases. The CDR3 loop spans 17 amino acids. Germline CDR1 and CDR2: MNHNS and SASEGT. CDR3 coding DNA: TGTGCCAGCAGTGAATTAATTTGGGCAGTTAGCAATCAGCCCCAGCATTTT. Protein product: CASSELIWAVSNQPQHF.

The chain employs TRBV10-3 and TRBJ2-1; maybe TRBD2 (6 bases). The germline V gene encodes CDR1 ENHRY and CDR2 SYGVKD. The CDR3 contains 15 residues. V lost 2 bases, J lost 8 bases, and 16 bases lay in between. The CDR3: CAISERRGKVHEQFF. CDR3 sequence (DNA): TGTGCCATCAGTGAGAGGCGGGGCAAGGTCCATGAGCAGTTCTTC.

The rearrangement links TRBV7-2 to TRBJ1-1, with 9 positions matching TRBD1. There are 14 residues in the CDR3. Germline V lookup: CDR1 SGHTA, CDR2 FQGNSA. Trimming at V came to 5 bases and at J to 7 bases, leaving 8 bases not matched to a gene. CDR3 amino acids: CASSQQGASGEAFF. In nucleotides, the CDR3 is TGTGCCAGCAGCCAACAGGGGGCTTCTGGTGAAGCTTTCTTT.

The rearrangement joins TRBV19 to TRBJ1-2; TRBD1 matches at 9 bases. The CDR3 has 14 residues. Germline CDR1 and CDR2: LNHDA and SQIVND (reference sequence). With 5 bases clipped from V and 4 bases from J, the junction kept 5 bases outside the gene matches. This chain's CDR3 is CASSPPGQGYGYTF. The CDR3 DNA sequence: TGTGCCAGTAGTCCACCGGGACAGGGCTATGGCTACACCTTC.

This clone appeared a single time. The chain employs TRBV10-3 and TRBJ2-2; D gene unclear. CDR1 is ENHRY and CDR2 is SYGVKD in the germline V gene. The CDR3 is 12 residues long. Trimming cost V 5 bases and J 4 bases, with 5 bases left between them. CDR3 nucleotide sequence: TGTGCCATCAGTCCGGGCACCGGGGAGCTGTTTTTT. Its translation: CAISPGTGELFF.

The rearrangement links TRBV6-5 to TRBJ1-3, with a possible D match to TRBD1 (5 bases). V lost 10 bases, J lost 2 bases, and 12 bases lay in between. Germline V gene data show CDR1 as MNHEY and CDR2 as SVGAGI. The CDR3 extends over 13 amino acids. CDR3 sequence: CATGLGAGNTIYF. For the CDR3, the DNA is TGTGCCACCGGGCTAGGGGCTGGAAACACCATATATTTT.

This clone appeared a few times. The chain employs TRBV5-1 and TRBJ2-1, with TRBD1 matching 8 bases. CDR1 is SGHRS, CDR2 YFSETQ, per germline. The CDR3 totals 14 residues. J was trimmed by 8 bases and V by 1 base; bases with no gene match: 5. DNA of the CDR3: TGCGCCAGCAGCTTGACAGGACAGGGTGATGAGCAGTTCTTC. Translation gives CASSLTGQGDEQFF.

The genes are TRBV2 and TRBJ2-5; maybe TRBD1 (5 bases). The CDR3 runs 13 residues. V was pared by 7 bases and J by 1 base, with 10 bases between. Germline V gene data show CDR1 as SNHLY and CDR2 as FYNNEI. CDR3 DNA: TGTGCCAGCAATACAGGCCTCCAAGAGACCCAGTACTTC. It yields the protein CASNTGLQETQYF.

This clone was counted only a few times. The chain uses TRBV30 and TRBJ1-1; D possibly corresponds to TRBD1 (6 bases). Germline CDR1 reads GTSNPN; CDR2 reads SVGIG (reference sequence). The CDR3 extends over 12 amino acids. V lost 1 base, J lost 5 bases, and 8 bases lay in between. The CDR3 nucleotides read TGTGCCTGGAGTGCGCAGGGGACTGAAGCTTTCTTT. Translation: CAWSAQGTEAFF.

The chain carries TRBV6-5 and TRBJ1-2; 12 nucleotides agree with TRBD1. J lost 7 bases, V lost 2 bases, and 5 bases had no gene match. Germline V gives CDR1 MNHEY, CDR2 SVGAGI. The CDR3 has 15 residues. CDR3 sequence reads: CASSYPGQGAFGYTF. The CDR3 bases are TGTGCCAGCAGTTACCCGGGACAGGGGGCGTTTGGCTACACCTTC.

The CDR3 nucleotides read TGCGCCAGTTGGGACAGATCGGGGAACGGGGCTTTCTTT. Protein: CASWDRSGNGAFF. The chain employs TRBV4-3 and TRBJ1-1; 7 bases map to TRBD1. V lost 9 bases and J lost 11; bases outside the gene matches: 15. Germline CDR1 is LGHNA and CDR2 is YSLEER. This CDR3 region has 13 residues.

The chain carries TRBV7-6 and TRBJ2-5; 8 bases line up with TRBD1. The CDR3 has 15 amino acids. Looked up from germline, CDR1 is SGHVS and CDR2 is FNYEAQ. After removal of 5 bases from V and 4 bases from J, the junction contained 9 bases not matched to a gene. The CDR3, as DNA: TGTGCCAGCAGCGATTGGACAGGGAAAGGAGAGACCCAGTACTTC. This gives the protein CASSDWTGKGETQYF.

The chain carries TRBV5-4 and TRBJ2-7, with D maybe TRBD1 (6 bases). V was clipped by 2 bases and J by 6 bases, with 12 bases between them. This CDR3 region has 13 residues. The V gene's germline CDR1 is SGHNT and CDR2 YYREEE (reference sequence). CDR3 nucleotides: TGTGCCAGCAGCTTTGAGGACAGCGTCGAGCAGTACTTC. Its protein product is CASSFEDSVEQYF.

CDR3 loop: CASSPSPGANVLTF. DNA for the CDR3: TGTGCCAGCAGCCCATCCCCTGGGGCCAACGTCCTGACTTTC. The genes are TRBV7-2 and TRBJ2-6, with D unresolved. The CDR3 spans 14 residues. V was pared by 5 bases and J by 2 bases, with 7 bases between. Germline CDR1 reads SGHTA; CDR2 reads FQGNSA. The full variable domain, with the rest looked up from reference TRBV7-2 and TRBJ2-6, is GAGVSQSPSNKVTEKGKDVELRCDPISGHTALYWYRQSLGQGLEFLIYFQGNSAPDKSGLPSDRFSAERTGGSVSTLTIQRTQQEDSAVYLCASSPSPGANVLTFGAGSRLTVL.

The chain has TRBV4-2 and TRBJ2-7, with 7 bases lining up with TRBD1. The germline CDR1 and CDR2 sequences are LGHNA and YNFKEQ. The length of the CDR3 is 15 residues. The trim removed 1 base at V and 3 bases at J, leaving 6 bases unmatched. In nucleotides, the CDR3 is TGTGCCAGCAGCCAAGCCTGGACAGGAGACTACGAGCAGTACTTC. The encoded protein is CASSQAWTGDYEQYF.

This sequence joins TRBV14 and TRBJ2-7; 8 bases map to TRBD1. J gave up 1 base and V 5 bases, and 7 bases lay outside the gene matches. Looked up from germline, CDR1 is SGHDN and CDR2 is FVKESK. The CDR3 loop spans 15 amino acids. CDR3 coding DNA: TGTGCCAGCAGCAAGCGGCAGGGGGCTTCCTACGAGCAGTACTTC. Translation gives CASSKRQGASYEQYF.